Reported below is one T cell receptor (beta chain). The antigen remains undetermined. Every sample had a minimum of 6.5 million PBMCs isolated. This sample is part of a study of blood T cells in healthy people across ages. Study as a whole: Through template switching, about one barcoded beta molecule was captured per two T cells, as measured in model experiments. Regarding the study as a whole: TCR beta diversity per million T cells fell roughly linearly with age. Changes seen in expanded clonotypes were possibly confounded by donor CMV status left unknown.

It was with a sample-barcoded 5' primer and a J-beta primer mix that a second PCR of roughly 7 to 12 cycles was run. TCRdb redid the calling of the 5' RACE reads with MiXCR, one entry per CDR3 protein. This sample carries approximately 800,000 distinct CDR3 sequences, 62% of them seen once, and the ten largest clones take about a quarter. Germline V lookup: CDR1 SQVTM, CDR2 ANQGSEA. The trim removed 3 bases at V and 8 bases at J, leaving 8 bases unmatched. This CDR3 is built from 14 residues. The chain carries TRBV29-1 and TRBJ2-3; TRBD1 matches 10 bases. Material: blood. This receptor was identified in a man aged 30-40 years in good health. The CDR3 protein is CSVERQGAGGTQYF. Written as DNA, the CDR3 is TGCAGCGTTGAGAGACAGGGGGCAGGAGGTACGCAGTATTTT.